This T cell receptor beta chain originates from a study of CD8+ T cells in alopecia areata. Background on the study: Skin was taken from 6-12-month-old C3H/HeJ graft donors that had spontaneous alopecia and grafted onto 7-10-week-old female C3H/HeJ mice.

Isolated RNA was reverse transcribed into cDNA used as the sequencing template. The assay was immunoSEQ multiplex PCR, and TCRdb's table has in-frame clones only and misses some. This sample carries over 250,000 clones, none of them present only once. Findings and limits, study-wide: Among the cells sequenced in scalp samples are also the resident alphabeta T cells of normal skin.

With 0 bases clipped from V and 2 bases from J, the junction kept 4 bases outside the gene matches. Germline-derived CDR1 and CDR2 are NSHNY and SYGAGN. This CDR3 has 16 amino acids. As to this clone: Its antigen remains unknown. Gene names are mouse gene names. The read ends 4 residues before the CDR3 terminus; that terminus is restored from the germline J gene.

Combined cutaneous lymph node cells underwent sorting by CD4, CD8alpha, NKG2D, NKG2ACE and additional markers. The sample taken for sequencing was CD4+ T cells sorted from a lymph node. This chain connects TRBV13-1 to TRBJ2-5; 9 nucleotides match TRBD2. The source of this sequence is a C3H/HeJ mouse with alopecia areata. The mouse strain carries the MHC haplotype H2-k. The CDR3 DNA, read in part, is TGTGCCAGCAGTGATGCACCTGGGGGGGTCCAAGAC. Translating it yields CASSDAPGGVQD. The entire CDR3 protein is CASSDAPGGVQDTQYF.